This T cell receptor (beta chain) emerged from a study of cytomegalovirus exposure and HLA in healthy donors. Whole-study results and caveats: Per published reports, the classifier diagnosed cytomegalovirus status with high specificity and sensitivity.

Germline CDR1 and CDR2: SGDLS and YYNGEE. The CDR3 extends over 16 amino acids. V was shortened by 3 bases and J by 0 bases, with 13 bases between the two germline ends. Primers for the PCR totalled 60 Vbeta and 13 Jbeta. Assay used: immunoSEQ multiplex PCR; TCRdb lists only in-frame clones, some missing. The data contain about 130,000 clones, about a sixth of them seen just once; the ten biggest clones take up approximately 2.9%. Worth noting for this clone: The antigen remains unidentified.

The J gene is TRBJ1-3, the V gene TRBV9, with TRBD1 as a possible D gene (6 bases). Sequencing was done on a sample of PBMCs. The TCR sequence derives from a female donor in good health and CMV-seropositive. The CDR3 reads CASSARQVLSGNTIYF. The CDR3, as DNA: TGTGCCAGCAGCGCTAGACAGGTTCTCTCTGGAAACACCATATATTTT.